The clone carrying this T cell receptor (beta chain) was found a few times. This entry belongs to a study of T cells after yellow fever vaccination. TCR cDNA, made by 5'RACE template switching, carried an added universal primer site and UMIs. TCRdb redid the calling of the 5' RACE reads with MiXCR, one entry per CDR3 protein. The table lists 550,000 or so distinct CDR3 sequences, approximately 21% of them singletons, with approximately 14% in the top ten. The CDR3 sequence is 15 residues long. V was trimmed by 2 bases and J by 0 bases, leaving 9 bases between them. Germline V gene lookup returns CDR1 SGHTA and CDR2 FQGTGA.

Source: PBMCs, taken 15 days after the yellow fever booster vaccination. V gene TRBV7-3 combines with J gene TRBJ2-3; D is unresolved. The TCR was taken from a young man who received the YFV17D yellow fever vaccine. The CDR3 here is CASSLVHRSTDTQYF. The CDR3 DNA is TGTGCCAGCAGCTTAGTTCACAGAAGCACAGATACGCAGTATTTT. Full variable domain (outside the CDR3, taken from reference TRBV7-3 and TRBJ2-3): GAGVSQTPSNKVTEKGKYVELRCDPISGHTALYWYRQSLGQGPEFLIYFQGTGAADDSGLPNDRFFAVRPEGSVSTLKIQRTERGDSAVYLCASSLVHRSTDTQYFGPGTRLTVL.